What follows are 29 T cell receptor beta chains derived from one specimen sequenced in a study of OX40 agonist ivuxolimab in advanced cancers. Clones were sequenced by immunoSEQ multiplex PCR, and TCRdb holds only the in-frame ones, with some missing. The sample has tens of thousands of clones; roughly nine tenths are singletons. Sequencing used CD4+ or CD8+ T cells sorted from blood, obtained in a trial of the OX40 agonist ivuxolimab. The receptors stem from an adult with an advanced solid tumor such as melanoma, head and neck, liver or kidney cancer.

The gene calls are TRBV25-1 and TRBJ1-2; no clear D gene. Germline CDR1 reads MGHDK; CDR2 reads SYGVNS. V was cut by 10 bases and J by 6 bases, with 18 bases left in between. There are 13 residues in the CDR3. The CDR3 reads CATLNWAADGYTF. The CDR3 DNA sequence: TGTGCCACACTGAATTGGGCCGCAGATGGCTACACCTTC.

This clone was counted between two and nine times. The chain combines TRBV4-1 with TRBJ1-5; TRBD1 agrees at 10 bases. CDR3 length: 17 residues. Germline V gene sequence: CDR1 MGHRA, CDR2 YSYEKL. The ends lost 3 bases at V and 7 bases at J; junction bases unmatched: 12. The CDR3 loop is CASSHYIRQGAEQPQHF. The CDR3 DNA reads TGCGCCAGCAGCCATTACATCCGACAGGGGGCTGAACAGCCCCAGCATTTT.

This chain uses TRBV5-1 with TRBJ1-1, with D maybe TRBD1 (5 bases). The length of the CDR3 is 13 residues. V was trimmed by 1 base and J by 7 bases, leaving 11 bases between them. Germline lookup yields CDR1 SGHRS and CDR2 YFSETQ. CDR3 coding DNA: TGCGCCAGCAGCTTGAGCGGGGGTTTTGAAGCTTTCTTT. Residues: CASSLSGGFEAFF.

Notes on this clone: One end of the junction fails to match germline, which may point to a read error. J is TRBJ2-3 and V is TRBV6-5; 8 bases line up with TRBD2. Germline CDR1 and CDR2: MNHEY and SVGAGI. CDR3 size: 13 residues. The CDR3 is CASSYSILAVKVF. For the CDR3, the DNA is TGTGCCAGCAGTTACTCGATACTAGCGGTTAAGGTTTTT.

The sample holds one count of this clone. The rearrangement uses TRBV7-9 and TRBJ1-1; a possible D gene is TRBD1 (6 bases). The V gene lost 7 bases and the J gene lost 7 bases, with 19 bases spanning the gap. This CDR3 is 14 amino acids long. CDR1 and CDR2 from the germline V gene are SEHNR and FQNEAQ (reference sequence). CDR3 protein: CASTKTGGKGEAFF. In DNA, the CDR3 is TGTGCCAGCACCAAGACAGGTGGAAAGGGTGAAGCTTTCTTT.

In DNA form, the CDR3 reads TGTGCCACCAGCAGATGGACAAACAATCAGCCCCAGCATTTT. Translated: CATSRWTNNQPQHF. The chain has TRBV15 and TRBJ1-5, with D maybe TRBD1 (5 bases). V lost 2 bases to trimming and J lost 3 bases, with 8 bases between them. The CDR3 sequence is 14 residues long. From germline, CDR1 is LNHNV and CDR2 YYDKDF (reference sequence).

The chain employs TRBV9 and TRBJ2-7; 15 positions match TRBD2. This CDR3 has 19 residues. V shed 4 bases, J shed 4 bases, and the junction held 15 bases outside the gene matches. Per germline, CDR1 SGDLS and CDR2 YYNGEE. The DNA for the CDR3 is TGTGCCAGCAGCCACGGGACAGGACGGACTAGCGGGAGGGTGTACGAGCAGTACTTC. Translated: CASSHGTGRTSGRVYEQYF.

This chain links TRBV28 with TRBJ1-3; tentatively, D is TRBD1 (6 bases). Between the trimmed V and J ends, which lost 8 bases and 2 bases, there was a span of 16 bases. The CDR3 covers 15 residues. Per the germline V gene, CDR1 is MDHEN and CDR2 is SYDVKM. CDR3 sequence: CASFPQGRTGNTIYF. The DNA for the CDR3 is TGTGCCAGCTTTCCCCAGGGGCGTACTGGAAACACCATATATTTT.

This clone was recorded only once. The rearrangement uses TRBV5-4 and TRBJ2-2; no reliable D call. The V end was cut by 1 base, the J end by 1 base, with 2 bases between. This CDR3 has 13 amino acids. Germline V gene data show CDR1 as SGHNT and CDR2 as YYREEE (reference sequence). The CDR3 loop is CASSLRNTGELFF. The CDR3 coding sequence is TGTGCCAGCAGCTTGAGGAACACCGGGGAGCTGTTTTTT.

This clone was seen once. The CDR3 bases are TGTGCCAGCAGTTCGCGCGGGGGGGCCTCGGAGACCCAGTACTTC. Translating it yields CASSSRGGASETQYF. V usage is TRBV27 and J usage is TRBJ2-5; TRBD2 aligns across 9 bases. V was pared by 4 bases and J by 5 bases, with 8 bases of the junction left unmatched. The germline gives CDR1 MNHEY, CDR2 SMNVEV (reference sequence). This CDR3 contains 15 residues.

CDR3 DNA sequence: TGTGCCAGCAGTTACTCGAAAGACAGTTTCTACGAGCAGTACTTC. It specifies CASSYSKDSFYEQYF. The V and J genes are TRBV6-5 and TRBJ2-7; TRBD1 is a possible D gene (5 bases). CDR1 is MNHEY, CDR2 SVGAGI, per germline. This CDR3 region has 15 residues. The V gene lost 0 bases and the J gene lost 3 bases, with 12 bases spanning the gap.

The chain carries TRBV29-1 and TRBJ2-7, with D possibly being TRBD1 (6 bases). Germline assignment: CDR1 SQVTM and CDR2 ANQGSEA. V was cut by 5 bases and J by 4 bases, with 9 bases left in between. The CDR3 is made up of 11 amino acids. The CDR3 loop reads CSVYTGYEQYF. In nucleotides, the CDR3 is TGCAGCGTTTATACAGGGTACGAGCAGTACTTC.

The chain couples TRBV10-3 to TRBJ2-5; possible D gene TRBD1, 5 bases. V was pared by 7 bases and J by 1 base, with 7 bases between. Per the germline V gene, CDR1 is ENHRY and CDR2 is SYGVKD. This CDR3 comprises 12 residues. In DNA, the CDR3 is TGTGCCATCACTGACAGCCAAGAGACCCAGTACTTC. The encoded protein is CAITDSQETQYF.

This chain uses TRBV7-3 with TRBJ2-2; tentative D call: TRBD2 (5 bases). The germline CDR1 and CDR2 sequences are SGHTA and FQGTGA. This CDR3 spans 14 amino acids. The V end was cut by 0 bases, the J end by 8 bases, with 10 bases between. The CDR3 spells CASSLTLVSGELFF. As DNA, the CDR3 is TGTGCCAGCAGCTTAACACTAGTTAGTGGGGAGCTGTTTTTT.

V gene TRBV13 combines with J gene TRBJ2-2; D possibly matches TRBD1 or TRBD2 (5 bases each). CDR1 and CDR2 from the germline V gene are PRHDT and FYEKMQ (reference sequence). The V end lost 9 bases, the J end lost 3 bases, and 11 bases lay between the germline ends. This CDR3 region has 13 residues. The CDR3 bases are TGTGCCAGTCACGGGACCCACACCGGGGAGCTGTTTTTT. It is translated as CASHGTHTGELFF.

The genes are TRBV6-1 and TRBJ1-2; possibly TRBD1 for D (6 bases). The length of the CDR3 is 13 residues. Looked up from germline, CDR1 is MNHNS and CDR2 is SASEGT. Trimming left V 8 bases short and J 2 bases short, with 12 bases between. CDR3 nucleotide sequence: TGTGCCAGCGTCCGGGACATCAACTATGGCTACACCTTC. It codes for CASVRDINYGYTF.

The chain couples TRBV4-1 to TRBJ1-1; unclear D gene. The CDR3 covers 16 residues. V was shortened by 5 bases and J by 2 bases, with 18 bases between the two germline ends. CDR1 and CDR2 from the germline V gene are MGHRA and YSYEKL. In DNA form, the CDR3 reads TGCGCCAGCAGCAAAGGATGGGCCGCCGGTAACACTGAAGCTTTCTTT. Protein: CASSKGWAAGNTEAFF.

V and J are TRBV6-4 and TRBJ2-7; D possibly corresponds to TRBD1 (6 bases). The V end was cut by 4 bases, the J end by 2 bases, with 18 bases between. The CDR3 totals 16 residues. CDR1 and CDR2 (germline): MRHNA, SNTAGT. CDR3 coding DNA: TGTGCCAGCAGTGGAACGACCCGGGACAAGACCTACGAGCAGTACTTC. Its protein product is CASSGTTRDKTYEQYF.

CDR3 DNA sequence: TGTGCCAGCAGCCTCGGTCTAACAGCCTACGAGCAGTACTTC. Translating it yields CASSLGLTAYEQYF. The chain recombines TRBV4-2 with TRBJ2-7; D gene ambiguous. Germline assignment: CDR1 LGHNA and CDR2 YNFKEQ. The CDR3 extends over 14 amino acids. Trimming cost V 4 bases and J 2 bases, with 12 bases left between them.

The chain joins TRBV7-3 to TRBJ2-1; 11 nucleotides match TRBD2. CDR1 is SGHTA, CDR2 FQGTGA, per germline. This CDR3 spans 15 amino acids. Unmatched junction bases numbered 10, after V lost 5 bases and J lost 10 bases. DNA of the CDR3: TGTGCCAGCAGCCATCCTAGCGGGAGGTACTCCGAGCAGTTCTTC. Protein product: CASSHPSGRYSEQFF. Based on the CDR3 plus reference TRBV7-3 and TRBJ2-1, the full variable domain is GAGVSQTPSNKVTEKGKYVELRCDPISGHTALYWYRQSLGQGPEFLIYFQGTGAADDSGLPNDRFFAVRPEGSVSTLKIQRTERGDSAVYLCASSHPSGRYSEQFFGPGTRLTVL.

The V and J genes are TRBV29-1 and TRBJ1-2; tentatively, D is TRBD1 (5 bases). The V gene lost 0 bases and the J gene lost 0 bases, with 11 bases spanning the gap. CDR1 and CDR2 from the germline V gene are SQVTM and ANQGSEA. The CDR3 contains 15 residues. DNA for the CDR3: TGCAGCGTTGAAGATCGTGGCAGGGCTAACTATGGCTACACCTTC. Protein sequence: CSVEDRGRANYGYTF.

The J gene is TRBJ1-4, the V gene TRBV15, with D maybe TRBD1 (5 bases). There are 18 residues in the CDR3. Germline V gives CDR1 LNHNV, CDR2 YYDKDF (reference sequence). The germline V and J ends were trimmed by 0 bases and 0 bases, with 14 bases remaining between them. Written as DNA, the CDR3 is TGTGCCACCAGCAGAGACCGGGGGAAACTTGCAACTAATGAAAAACTGTTTTTT. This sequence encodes CATSRDRGKLATNEKLFF.

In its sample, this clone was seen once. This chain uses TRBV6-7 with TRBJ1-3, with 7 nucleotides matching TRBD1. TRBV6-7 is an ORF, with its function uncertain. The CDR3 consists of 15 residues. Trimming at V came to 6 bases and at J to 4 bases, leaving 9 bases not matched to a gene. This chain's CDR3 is CASRPGGSRGNTIYF. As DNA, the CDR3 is TGTGCCAGCAGACCAGGGGGATCGAGAGGAAACACCATATATTTT.

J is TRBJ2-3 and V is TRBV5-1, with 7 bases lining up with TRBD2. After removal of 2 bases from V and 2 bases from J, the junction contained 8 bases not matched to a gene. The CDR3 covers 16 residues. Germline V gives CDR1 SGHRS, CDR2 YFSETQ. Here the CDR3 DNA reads TGCGCCAGCAGCTTATCCCTAGCGGCCCTCACAGATACGCAGTATTTT. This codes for CASSLSLAALTDTQYF.

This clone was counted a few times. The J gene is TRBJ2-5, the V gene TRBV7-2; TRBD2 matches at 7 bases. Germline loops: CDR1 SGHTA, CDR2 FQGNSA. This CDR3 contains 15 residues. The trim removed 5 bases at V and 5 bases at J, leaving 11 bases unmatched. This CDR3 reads CASSPQRGEGETQYF. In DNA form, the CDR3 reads TGTGCCAGCAGCCCCCAGCGGGGAGAGGGTGAGACCCAGTACTTC.

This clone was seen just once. CDR3 in DNA: TGCGCCAGCAGCCACACCTCCGGGACAGGGGGCGCGGGGGACTACGAGCAGTACTTC. Its translation is CASSHTSGTGGAGDYEQYF. The chain is built from TRBV4-1 and TRBJ2-7; 12 nucleotides line up with TRBD1. Germline loops: CDR1 MGHRA, CDR2 YSYEKL. The trim removed 3 bases at V and 3 bases at J, leaving 15 bases unmatched. This CDR3 comprises 19 residues.

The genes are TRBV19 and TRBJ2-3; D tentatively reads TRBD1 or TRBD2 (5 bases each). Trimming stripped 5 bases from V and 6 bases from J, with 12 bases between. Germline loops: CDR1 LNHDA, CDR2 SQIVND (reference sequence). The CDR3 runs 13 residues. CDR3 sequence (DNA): TGTGCCAGTAGTGAGAGGGCAGGGGATACGCAGTATTTT. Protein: CASSERAGDTQYF.

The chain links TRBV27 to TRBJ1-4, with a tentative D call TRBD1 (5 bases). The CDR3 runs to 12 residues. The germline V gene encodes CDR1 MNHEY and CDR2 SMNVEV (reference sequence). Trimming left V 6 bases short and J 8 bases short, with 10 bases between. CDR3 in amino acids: CASRSGGEKLFF. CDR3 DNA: TGTGCCAGCAGGTCGGGGGGAGAAAAACTGTTTTTT.

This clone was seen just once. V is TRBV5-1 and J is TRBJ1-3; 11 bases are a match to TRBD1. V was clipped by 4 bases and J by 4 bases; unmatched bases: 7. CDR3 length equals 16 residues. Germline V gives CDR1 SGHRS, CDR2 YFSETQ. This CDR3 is CASSAGQGASGNTIYF. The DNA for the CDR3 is TGCGCCAGCAGCGCTGGACAGGGGGCATCAGGAAACACCATATATTTT. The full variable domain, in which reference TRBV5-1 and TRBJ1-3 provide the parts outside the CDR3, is KAGVTQTPRYLIKTRGQQVTLSCSPISGHRSVSWYQQTPGQGLQFLFEYFSETQRNKGNFPGRFSGRQFSNSRSEMNVSTLELGDSALYLCASSAGQGASGNTIYFGEGSWLTVV.